The source of this TCR beta chain is a study of blood T cell repertoires in COVID-19 (TCRdb year 2020). Study-level background: Recovered participants in ImmuneRACE Cohort 3 were defined as having two consecutive negative NP/OP PCR tests, clearance from a healthcare professional, or resolution of symptoms. Collaborator samples came from the United States, Italy and Spain and covered acute and convalescent phases of COVID-19. The prospective study material was composed of cDNA or gDNA derived from T cells, B-cell-depleted T cells, or PBMCs. Subjects who had been exposed to COVID-19, were actively infected with it, or had recovered from it provided the deeply sampled blood TCRbeta repertoires that made up the dataset. The repertoires were released in a freely available public database meant as a resource for research on the immune response to SARS-CoV-2. Samples were obtained from the ongoing ImmuneRACE study (first 160 participants) and from over 1,000 subjects provided by 6 global collaborators. The sample metadata nearly always contained a de-identified subject ID, COVID-19 status, age in years and sex. HLA class I and class II types, where available, came from metadata supplied by the sample provider rather than from assay-based typing. General findings and caveats noted by the study authors: The quantity of clinical and demographic metadata differed by source and by participant and was supplied without curation.

The CDR3 sequence holds 15 residues, the cysteine and phenylalanine included. The read is trimmed to its CDR3 DNA, 45 bases read in frame from base 1. As encoded in the germline V gene (reference sequence), CDR1 is LNHNV while CDR2 is YYDKDF. The trim is 1 base for V and 5 bases for J, with a gap of 9 bases between the germline ends. Participants in the prospective study were enrolled through a virtual design, were aged about 18 to 100 years, and lived in 20 to 30 United States geographic areas. In the prospective study, cohorts were assigned on the basis of participant-reported clinical history obtained from a screening survey and a study questionnaire. Each participant in the prospective study had whole blood, serum and a nasopharyngeal or oropharyngeal swab collected by mobile phlebotomists. Prospective study participants could optionally give additional blood draws and questionnaires over a roughly 2-month period. Blood samples from the prospective study were shipped frozen or at room temperature prior to DNA extraction.

On this clone: Its antigen remains unidentified. Base qualities are not provided; no much larger clone lies one nucleotide away.

TCRbeta CDR3 regions were amplified from genomic DNA using the immunoSEQ Assay, a bias-controlled multiplex PCR. Concerning the study's data processing: Nucleated cell counts per sample were estimated from amplification of reference gene primers within the assay. To quantify the absolute abundance of each unique TCRbeta CDR3 rearrangement, sequence reads were collapsed and filtered. Productive Simpson clonality was computed per sample as the square root of Simpson's diversity index over productive rearrangements. TCRdb mirrors the immuneACCESS table, restricted to in-frame sequences. Some clones are absent from its copies; in checked studies, under half trace to an unresolved V gene, and the reason for the others is unknown. V, J and clone size reflect that table, while D and trimming were determined from the DNA. The sample table contains about 140,000 clones; only one count was recorded for 75% to 90% of them. The leading ten clones occupy roughly 4% of the sample.

Sequencing was performed on PBMCs or T cells enriched from blood (not recorded which). The chain is made from TRBV15 and TRBJ1-6; there is no confident call for the D gene. This clonotype originated in a man in his fifties in a cohort exposed to, infected with or recovered from COVID-19 (not recorded which). The sequenced DNA: TGTGCCACCAGCAGAGGGAGGTCTGATAATTCACCCCTCCACTTT. Translated, this gives CATSRGRSDNSPLHF.